This paragraph covers one TCR beta chain sequence. The antigen this receptor binds is unknown. No per-base quality is available; no much larger clone lies one base away. The junction carries 12 bases between V and J, which are trimmed by 0 bases and 2 bases respectively. Via the germline V gene, CDR1 is SGDLS and CDR2 YYNGEE. From the cysteine through the phenylalanine, the CDR3 covers 16 amino acids. Of all the DNA, just the CDR3 is kept, 48 bases in frame from base 1. This sample is part of a study of T cell repertoires in cytomegalovirus infection (dated 2019 in TCRdb). Regarding the research as a whole: Peptide stimulations targeted recently identified HLA-C-restricted CMV epitopes, whose presentation resists viral immunomodulation, together with well-studied HLA-B-restricted epitopes. The HLA type of each donor mattered for the analysis, because public TCR beta signatures pointed to carriage of CMV infection along with the matching HLA type.

Explained via the paper, the treatment or condition label denotes: in vitro stimulation with specific CMV peptide epitopes to enrich CMV-specific T cells. This sample was sequenced with an Illumina HiSeq 1500. The public reads were reprocessed in TCRdb via fastp at Q25 and MiXCR, keeping in-frame beta chains. Under each unique CDR3 protein, matching rows form one entry showing the most common genes and DNA. Within this sample are around 710,000 distinct CDR3 sequences, with under 35% of them counted one time only. The ten top clones hold over 10% of the sample. Broad study findings and their caveats: The ex vivo response was dominated by HLA-C-restricted CMV-specific TCR beta clonotypes, which also provided the single most frequent clonotype in two of eight donors. Carriers of CMV infection plus the relevant HLA type were discriminated by the cumulative frequency of public TCR beta family members in the study cohort and in an independent 352-donor cohort.

The TCR was taken from a human donor in good health (CMV status not recorded). Some clones in this sample may be carry-over from other donors' samples. The sequencing used cultured CD8+ T cells from PBMCs, collected from culture after CMV antigen stimulation. The V gene is TRBV9 and the J gene is TRBJ1-3; possibly the D gene is TRBD1, per 6 matching bases. The CDR3 region has the sequence CASSVAKGETGNTIYF. The nucleotides read TGTGCCAGCAGCGTAGCTAAGGGGGAAACTGGAAACACCATATATTTT.